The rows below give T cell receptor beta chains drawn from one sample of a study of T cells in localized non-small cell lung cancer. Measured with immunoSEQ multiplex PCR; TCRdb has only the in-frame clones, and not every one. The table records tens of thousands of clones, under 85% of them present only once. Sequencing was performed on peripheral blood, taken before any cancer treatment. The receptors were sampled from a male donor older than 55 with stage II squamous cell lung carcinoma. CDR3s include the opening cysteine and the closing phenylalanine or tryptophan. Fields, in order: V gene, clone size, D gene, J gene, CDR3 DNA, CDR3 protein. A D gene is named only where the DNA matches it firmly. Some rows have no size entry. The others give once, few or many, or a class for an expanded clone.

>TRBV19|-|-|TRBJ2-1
TGTGCCAGTAGTATGCGGTTGTCTTCCGAGGTGCAGTTCTTC
CASSMRLSSEVQFF
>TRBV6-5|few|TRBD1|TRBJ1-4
TGTGCCAGCAGCTCACAGGGGTTCAGTGGGGAAAAACTGTTTTTT
CASSSQGFSGEKLFF
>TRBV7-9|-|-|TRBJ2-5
TGTGCCAGCAGCTTCTCGGTGGGGCAAGAGACCCAGTACTTC
CASSFSVGQETQYF
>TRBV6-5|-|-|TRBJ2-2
TGTGCCAGCGGAGGCGTCACCGGGGAGCTGTTTTTT
CASGGVTGELFF
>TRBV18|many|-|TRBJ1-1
TGTGCCAGCTCACGGGACAACGTGAACACTGAAGCTTTCTTT
CASSRDNVNTEAFF
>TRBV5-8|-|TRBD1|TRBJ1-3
TGTGCCAGCAGCTGGGGACAGGGAAACTCTGGAAACACCATATATTTT
CASSWGQGNSGNTIYF
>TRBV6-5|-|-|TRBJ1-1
TGTGCCAGCAGTTACTCTTTGGGGACACAGAACACTGAAGCTTTCTTT
CASSYSLGTQNTEAFF
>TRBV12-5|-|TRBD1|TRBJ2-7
TGTGCTAGTGGTTTGGTACCCGCGACAGGGGGAACGACTGACAGTGCCTACGAGCAGTACTTC
CASGLVPATGGTTDSAYEQYF
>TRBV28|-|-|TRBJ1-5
TGTGCCAGCTGCAGGGGAGCGCAGCCCCAGCATTTT
CASCRGAQPQHF
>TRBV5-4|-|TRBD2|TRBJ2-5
TGTGCCAGCAGCTCGGGACTAGCGGGGGGGCGTGAGACCCAGTACTTC
CASSSGLAGGRETQYF
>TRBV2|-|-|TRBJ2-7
TGTGCCAGCAGTGAAGCGGGCCGGGACACCTACGAGCAGTACTTC
CASSEAGRDTYEQYF
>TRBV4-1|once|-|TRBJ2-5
TGCGCCAGCAGCCAAGATTGGCAGACCGAAGAGACCCAGTACTTC
CASSQDWQTEETQYF
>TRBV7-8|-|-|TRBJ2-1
TGTGCCAGCAGCTTAGATAGGGGCAATGAGCAGTTCTTC
CASSLDRGNEQFF
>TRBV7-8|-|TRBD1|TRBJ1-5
TGTGCCAGCAGCTTAGCGGTGGGACAGATTTATCAGCCCCAGCATTTT
CASSLAVGQIYQPQHF
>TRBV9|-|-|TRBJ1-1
TGTGCCAGCAGCAATACAGGGTCGAACACTGAAGCTTTCTTT
CASSNTGSNTEAFF
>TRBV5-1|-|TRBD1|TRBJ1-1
TGCGCCAGCGGGAGGACAGGGGGACCCACTGAAGCTTTCTTT
CASGRTGGPTEAFF
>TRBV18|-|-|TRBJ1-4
TGTGCCAGCTCACCACAGGGCCTAAATGAAAAACTGTTTTTT
CASSPQGLNEKLFF
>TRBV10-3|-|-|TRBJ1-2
TGTGCCATCAGTGGATGGGGACAAATTAACTATGGCTACACCTTC
CAISGWGQINYGYTF
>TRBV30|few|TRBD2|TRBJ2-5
TGTGCCTGGGGAGAGGGACTAAGGGAGACCCAGTACTTC
CAWGEGLRETQYF
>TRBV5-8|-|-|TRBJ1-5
TGTGCCAGCAGCTTGGGACAGGAGATTAATCAGCCCCAGCATTTT
CASSLGQEINQPQHF
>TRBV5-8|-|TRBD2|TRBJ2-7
TGTGCCAGCAGCTTGGGGACTAGCGGCGATCTTGACGAGCAGTACTTC
CASSLGTSGDLDEQYF
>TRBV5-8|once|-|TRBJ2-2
TGTGCCAGCAGCTTGGAATCCACCGGGGAGCTGTTTTTT
CASSLESTGELFF
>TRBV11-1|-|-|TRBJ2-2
TGTGCCAGTAGAGTGGGTGGATCAAACACCGGGGAGCTGTTTTTT
CASRVGGSNTGELFF
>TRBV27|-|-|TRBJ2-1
TGTGCCAGCAGTTTGGTGCGGCCCCCCTCCTACAATGAGCAGTTCTTC
CASSLVRPPSYNEQFF
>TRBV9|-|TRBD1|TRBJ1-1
TGTGCCAGCAGCTCCAGGACAGGACCGAACACTGAAGCTTTCTTT
CASSSRTGPNTEAFF
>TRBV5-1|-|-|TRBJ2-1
TGCGCCAGCAGCCGATCCCCCCGGGCGGAGGTCTCCTACAATGAGCAGTTCTTC
CASSRSPRAEVSYNEQFF
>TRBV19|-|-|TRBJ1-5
TGTGCCAGTACCATCGGGGCCTCCTATCAGCCCCAGCATTTT
CASTIGASYQPQHF
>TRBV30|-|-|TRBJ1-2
TGTGCCTGGTCCCCCCGGGACACTAATGGCTACACCTTC
CAWSPRDTNGYTF
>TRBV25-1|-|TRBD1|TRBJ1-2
TGTGCCAGCAGTGAGACAGGGGGAACCAACTATGGCTACACCTTC
CASSETGGTNYGYTF
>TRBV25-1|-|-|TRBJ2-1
TGTGCCAGCACTGAAGACAATGAGCAGTTCTTC
CASTEDNEQFF
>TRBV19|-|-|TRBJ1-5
TGTGCCAGTAGAAGGGGCACAGGCAATCAGCCCCAGCATTTT
CASRRGTGNQPQHF
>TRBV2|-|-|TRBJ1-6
TGTGCCAGCAGTGAAACGGACAGCAATAATTCACCCCTCCACTTT
CASSETDSNNSPLHF